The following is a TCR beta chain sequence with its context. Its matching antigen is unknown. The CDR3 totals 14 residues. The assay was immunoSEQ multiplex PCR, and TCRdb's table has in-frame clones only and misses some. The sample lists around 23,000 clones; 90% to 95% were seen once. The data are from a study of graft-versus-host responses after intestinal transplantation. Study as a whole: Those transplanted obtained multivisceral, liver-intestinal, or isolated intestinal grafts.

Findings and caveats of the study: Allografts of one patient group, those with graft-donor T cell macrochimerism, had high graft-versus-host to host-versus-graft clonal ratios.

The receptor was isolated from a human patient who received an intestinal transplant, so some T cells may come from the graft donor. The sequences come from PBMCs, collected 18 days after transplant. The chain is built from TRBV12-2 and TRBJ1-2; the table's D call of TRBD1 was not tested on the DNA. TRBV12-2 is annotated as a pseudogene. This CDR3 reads CASRFRDSICGYTF. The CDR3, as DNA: TGTGCAAGTCGCTTTAGGGACAGCATTTGTGGCTACACCTTC.